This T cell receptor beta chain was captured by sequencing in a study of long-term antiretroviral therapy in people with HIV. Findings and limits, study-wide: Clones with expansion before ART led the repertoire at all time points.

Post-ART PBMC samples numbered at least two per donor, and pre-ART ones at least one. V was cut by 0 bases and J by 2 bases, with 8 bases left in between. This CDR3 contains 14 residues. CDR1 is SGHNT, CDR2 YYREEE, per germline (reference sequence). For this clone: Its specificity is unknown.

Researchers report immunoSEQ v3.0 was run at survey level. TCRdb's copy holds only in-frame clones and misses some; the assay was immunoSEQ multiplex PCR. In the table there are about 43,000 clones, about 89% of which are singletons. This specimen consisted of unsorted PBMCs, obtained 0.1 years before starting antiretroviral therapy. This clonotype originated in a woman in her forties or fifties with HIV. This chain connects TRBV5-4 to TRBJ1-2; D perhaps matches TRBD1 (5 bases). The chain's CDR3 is CASSLDGGNYGYTF. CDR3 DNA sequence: TGTGCCAGCAGCTTGGACGGGGGAAACTATGGCTACACCTTC.